The 8 T cell receptor beta chains below come from one sample, sequenced in a study of identical twins. Via MiXCR, TCRdb re-called the 5' RACE reads, giving one row per CDR3 protein. The sample lists 450,000 or so distinct CDR3 sequences, approximately 15% occurring once. The sample also formed part of further work on yellow fever vaccine responses in identical twins.

Sample: CD4+ T cells sorted from blood. Receptors were obtained from a woman between 18 and 29 years old in good health.

This clonotype has more than one count but fewer than ten. This chain joins TRBV20-1 and TRBJ2-1; perhaps TRBD2 as D (6 bases). V lost 1 base to trimming and J lost 10 bases, with 20 bases between them. The CDR3 consists of 15 residues. In germline, CDR1 is DFQATT, CDR2 SNEGSKA (reference sequence). This CDR3 is CSARARASETGEQFF. As DNA, the CDR3 is TGCAGTGCTAGAGCTAGGGCTAGCGAAACTGGGGAGCAGTTCTTC.

This clonotype appeared many times. V gene TRBV12-3 or TRBV12-4 combines with J gene TRBJ2-3, with 7 bases that match TRBD2. The CDR3 is made up of 16 amino acids. With 2 bases clipped from V and 1 base from J, the junction kept 6 bases outside the gene matches. The CDR3 nucleotides are TGTGCCAGCAGTTTATGGGCGGGAGCGGGCACAGATACGCAGTATTTT. Its translation: CASSLWAGAGTDTQYF.

The chain has TRBV6-1 and TRBJ2-1, with D perhaps matching TRBD2 (5 bases). Trimming removed 6 bases at V and 0 bases at J, with 12 bases between. Germline CDR1 and CDR2: MNHNS and SASEGT. The CDR3 runs 15 residues. The CDR3: CASRKGLGSYNEQFF. CDR3 DNA sequence: TGTGCCAGCAGAAAAGGACTGGGCTCCTACAATGAGCAGTTCTTC.

V and J are TRBV28 and TRBJ1-4; D gene unclear. Germline CDR1 is MDHEN and CDR2 is SYDVKM. This CDR3 has 15 amino acids. V lost 3 bases to trimming and J lost 7 bases, with 15 bases between them. The CDR3, as DNA: TGTGCCAGCAGTTTGGATGTGGCAGCCCCTGAAAAACTGTTTTTT. Protein: CASSLDVAAPEKLFF. Using reference TRBV28 and TRBJ1-4 for the parts outside the CDR3, the full variable domain is DVKVTQSSRYLVKRTGEKVFLECVQDMDHENMFWYRQDPGLGLRLIYFSYDVKMKEKGDIPEGYSVSREKKERFSLILESASTNQTSMYLCASSLDVAAPEKLFFGSGTQLSVL.

This clonotype was counted only a few times. J is TRBJ2-1 and V is TRBV28; no definite D call. This CDR3 spans 13 amino acids. Trimming pared 6 bases from V and 2 bases from J, leaving 8 bases between. The germline V gene has CDR1 MDHEN and CDR2 SYDVKM. As DNA, the CDR3 is TGTGCCAGCAGAGGACCAGCCTACAATGAGCAGTTCTTC. It yields the protein CASRGPAYNEQFF.

CDR3 sequence: CSAPSGTSGRGDTQYF. The CDR3 DNA sequence: TGCAGTGCTCCCTCCGGGACTAGCGGGAGAGGGGATACGCAGTATTTT. The rearrangement joins TRBV20-1 to TRBJ2-3; 14 bases align to TRBD2. From germline, CDR1 is DFQATT and CDR2 SNEGSKA (reference sequence). The CDR3 runs to 16 residues. V was clipped by 5 bases and J by 6 bases; unmatched bases: 10.

The genes are TRBV7-2 and TRBJ2-5; D is undetermined. This CDR3 has 14 amino acids. Germline V gives CDR1 SGHTA, CDR2 FQGNSA. The V end lost 5 bases, the J end lost 0 bases, and 10 bases lay between the germline ends. The CDR3 reads CASSRRRDQETQYF. DNA of the CDR3: TGTGCCAGCAGCCGACGACGGGACCAAGAGACCCAGTACTTC.

This chain connects TRBV29-1 to TRBJ2-3, with D possibly called TRBD1 or TRBD2 (6 bases each). V was shortened by 7 bases and J by 5 bases, with 16 bases between the two germline ends. Germline CDR1 reads SQVTM; CDR2 reads ANQGSEA. This CDR3 is 13 amino acids long. CDR3 DNA: TGCAGCGCCAGGGGAGGTTATGAAGATACGCAGTATTTT. It yields the protein CSARGGYEDTQYF.